This entry concerns a single T cell receptor beta chain. This entry is derived from a study of T cells after yellow fever vaccination. One entry per CDR3 protein, called by TCRdb with MiXCR from the 5' RACE reads. Of 100,000 to 150,000 distinct CDR3 sequences in the sample, roughly 10% were seen once. Trimming pared 6 bases from V and 2 bases from J, leaving 10 bases between. CDR3 length: 13 amino acids. Looked up from germline, CDR1 is MRHNA and CDR2 is SNTAGT. The starting material was CD8+ T cells sorted from PBMCs, obtained on the day of the yellow fever booster vaccination. This chain connects TRBV6-4 to TRBJ1-1; D unclear. The source of this sequence is a man aged 18 to 29 who received the YFV17D yellow fever vaccine. CDR3 sequence: CASSARENTEAFF. The CDR3 DNA follows: TGTGCCAGCAGCGCTCGGGAAAACACTGAAGCTTTCTTT.